The clone carrying this T cell receptor beta chain was detected only a few times. Authors of the study amplified TCR beta CDR3 regions from RNA transcripts. The study used the HTBI primer set for a first-round RT-PCR of the TCR CDR3. Each CDR3 protein gets one entry after TCRdb re-called the multiplex PCR reads with MiXCR. The sample lists hundreds of thousands of distinct CDR3 sequences; around 14% were seen once. The data derive from a study of T cells in Graves' hyperthyroidism and ophthalmopathy. Diagnosis of hyperthyroidism was new in patients aged 18 to 65, and its duration was under 2 months. Diagnoses used clinical symptoms, serum thyroxine and TRAb, thyroid ultrasound and orbital computed tomography. J was trimmed by 7 bases and V by 4 bases; bases with no gene match: 11. CDR3 size: 17 residues. CDR1 MNHEY and CDR2 SVGAGI come from the germline V gene.

This receptor was identified in a woman in her twenties or thirties with Graves' hyperthyroidism that later progressed to Graves' ophthalmopathy. The chain links TRBV6-5 to TRBJ1-6; 9 bases map to TRBD1. Sequencing was done on a sample of blood. CDR3 in DNA: TGTGCCAGCAGTTCCCAATTTCGGACAGGGGCCAATTCACCCCTCCACTTT. Protein: CASSSQFRTGANSPLHF.